The 16 T cell receptor beta chains below all came from one sample that was sequenced in a study of a mutant IDH1 vaccine in newly diagnosed glioma. Their antigen targets remain unknown. Some clones are missing from TCRdb's copy, which holds only in-frame ones; the method was immunoSEQ multiplex PCR. The sample gives about 62,000 clones, about nine tenths of which show up once; around 1.9% is in the top ten. Time point given: week 11, during vaccination. Vaccination used 300 ug of mutant IDH1 20-mer peptide per dose, with topical imiquimod. This specimen consisted of PBMCs, obtained from a glioma patient whose treatment included an IDH1 peptide vaccine. Every receptor here comes from a man in his forties or fifties with glioma.

The rearrangement links TRBV10-3 to TRBJ2-3; 9 bases line up with TRBD1. With V trimmed by 6 bases and J by 4 bases, 5 bases remained unmatched. The CDR3 totals 14 residues. Germline CDR1 ENHRY, CDR2 SYGVKD. The CDR3, as DNA: TGTGCCATCAGCCTGGGGGACAGGGCAGATACGCAGTATTTT. This gives the protein CAISLGDRADTQYF.

The rearrangement joins TRBV28 to TRBJ1-2; D ambiguous. The germline V and J ends were trimmed by 5 bases and 3 bases, with 10 bases remaining between them. Germline V CDR1 and CDR2: MDHEN, SYDVKM. This CDR3 region has 13 residues. CDR3 region: CASSQRGHYGYTF. The CDR3 nucleotides read TGTGCCAGCAGTCAAAGAGGTCACTATGGCTACACCTTC.

The chain has TRBV4-3 and TRBJ2-4; D is uncertain. The germline gives CDR1 LGHNA, CDR2 YSLEER. This CDR3 spans 15 amino acids. Trimming took 4 bases from V and 3 from J, leaving 13 bases between them. CDR3 amino acids: CASSPGLGFKNIQYF. The CDR3 DNA sequence: TGCGCCAGCAGCCCCGGCCTGGGGTTCAAAAACATTCAGTACTTC.

This chain joins TRBV30 and TRBJ2-6; D not resolved. Germline V gene lookup returns CDR1 GTSNPN and CDR2 SVGIG (reference sequence). V gave up 6 bases and J gave up 3 bases, with 9 bases separating them. The CDR3 contains 13 residues. Here the CDR3 reads CACTRDGANVLTF. The CDR3 DNA reads TGTGCCTGCACAAGGGATGGGGCCAACGTCCTGACTTTC.

V gene TRBV7-3 combines with J gene TRBJ2-1, with D perhaps TRBD2 (5 bases). V lost 0 bases to trimming and J lost 0 bases, with 6 bases between them. Germline-derived CDR1 and CDR2 are SGHTA and FQGTGA. This CDR3 has 15 residues. CDR3 in amino acids: CASSLTGSSYNEQFF. For the CDR3, the DNA is TGTGCCAGCAGCTTAACGGGGAGCTCCTACAATGAGCAGTTCTTC.

This rearrangement joins TRBV5-4 to TRBJ2-1; 14 bases match TRBD2. Germline CDR1 SGHNT, CDR2 YYREEE (reference sequence). The V segment lost 4 bases and the J segment 8 bases; nucleotides outside the gene matches: 5. This CDR3 spans 15 amino acids. The CDR3 DNA reads as TGTGCCAGCAGCCGCGGGACTAGCGGGAGCGATGAGCAGTTCTTC. It codes for CASSRGTSGSDEQFF.

The chain is built from TRBV11-2 and TRBJ2-1, with 8 bases that match TRBD2. This CDR3 contains 17 residues. Germline V gene data show CDR1 as SGHAT and CDR2 as FQNNGV. V dropped 1 base and J dropped 0; count of bases not matched to a gene: 5. Here the CDR3 DNA reads TGTGCCAGCAGCTTAGCGGGGGGGCAGGTCTCCTACAATGAGCAGTTCTTC. It translates to CASSLAGGQVSYNEQFF. The full variable domain, its missing parts supplied by reference TRBV11-2 and TRBJ2-1, is EAGVAQSPRYKIIEKRQSVAFWCNPISGHATLYWYQQILGQGPKLLIQFQNNGVVDDSQLPKDRFSAERLKGVDSTLKIQPAKLEDSAVYLCASSLAGGQVSYNEQFFGPGTRLTVL.

The chain carries TRBV11-2 and TRBJ2-7, with D hard to call. V gave up 0 bases and J gave up 1 base, with 10 bases separating them. CDR1 SGHAT and CDR2 FQNNGV come from the germline V gene. The CDR3 covers 15 residues. CDR3 protein: CASSLDPAGSYEQYV. CDR3 coding DNA: TGTGCCAGCAGCTTAGATCCGGCCGGATCCTACGAGCAGTACGTC.

This clone was seen a handful of times. The chain has TRBV6-1 and TRBJ2-3; D is uncertain. V lost 1 base to trimming and J lost 1 base, with 6 bases between them. Germline values: CDR1 MNHNS, CDR2 SASEGT. This CDR3 spans 14 amino acids. CDR3 nucleotides: TGTGCCAGCAGTGAAGGGTCGGGCACAGATACGCAGTATTTT. Translated: CASSEGSGTDTQYF.

The chain couples TRBV7-3 to TRBJ2-2; D unclear. Trimming left V 2 bases short and J 6 bases short, with 16 bases between. Per germline, CDR1 SGHTA and CDR2 FQGTGA. The CDR3 runs 16 residues. This CDR3 is CASSLLDRREPGELFF. DNA for the CDR3: TGTGCCAGCAGCTTATTAGACCGAAGGGAACCCGGGGAGCTGTTTTTT.

V and J are TRBV2 and TRBJ1-2; 9 nucleotides align to TRBD1. J gave up 8 bases and V 2 bases, and 6 bases lay outside the gene matches. Germline CDR1 SNHLY, CDR2 FYNNEI. The length of the CDR3 is 14 residues. The CDR3 reads CASSERDRVKGYTF. CDR3 bases: TGTGCCAGCAGTGAAAGGGACAGGGTGAAAGGCTACACCTTC.

The chain is built from TRBV10-3 and TRBJ2-2; D is possibly TRBD1 (5 bases). CDR3 size: 14 residues. The germline CDR1 and CDR2 sequences are ENHRY and SYGVKD. V shed 6 bases and J shed 2 bases, with 10 bases lying between them. The CDR3: CAISRQTNTGELFF. The CDR3 DNA reads as TGTGCCATCAGCCGACAGACAAACACCGGGGAGCTGTTTTTT.

This rearrangement joins TRBV9 to TRBJ1-1, with D maybe TRBD1 (6 bases). This CDR3 spans 14 amino acids. V dropped 4 bases and J dropped 1 base, with 11 bases sitting between them. CDR1 is SGDLS and CDR2 is YYNGEE in the germline V gene. The CDR3 region is CASSIQQGNTEAFF. As DNA, the CDR3 is TGTGCCAGCAGCATCCAACAGGGGAACACTGAAGCTTTCTTT.

The J gene is TRBJ2-1, the V gene TRBV7-6; 7 positions match TRBD1. The CDR3 extends over 17 amino acids. Per germline, CDR1 SGHVS and CDR2 FNYEAQ. V lost 5 bases to trimming and J lost 0 bases; unmatched junction nucleotides: 10. Written as DNA, the CDR3 is TGTGCCAGCAGCCTAGGGGGCGGCGCGCTCTCCTACAATGAGCAGTTCTTC. Translation gives CASSLGGGALSYNEQFF.

The V gene is TRBV7-2, the J gene TRBJ2-1; D remains unclear. CDR1 and CDR2 (germline): SGHTA, FQGNSA. The CDR3 has 13 amino acids. V was shortened by 5 bases and J by 8 bases, with 13 bases between the two germline ends. CDR3 sequence (DNA): TGTGCCAGCAGCCGGCGACACCAGGATGAGCAGTTCTTC. Translated, it gives CASSRRHQDEQFF.

In its sample, this clone was seen once. The rearrangement uses TRBV5-5 and TRBJ1-2, with 7 bases identical to TRBD1. The V gene's germline CDR1 is SGHKS and CDR2 YYEKEE (reference sequence). The CDR3 loop spans 15 amino acids. J lost 4 bases, V lost 1 base, and 7 bases had no gene match. The CDR3 region is CASSLQAPGGYGYTF. The CDR3 DNA reads TGTGCCAGCAGCTTGCAGGCACCAGGGGGCTATGGCTACACCTTC.